This entry features one T cell receptor (beta chain) sequence. Which antigen it targets is not known. Within one base of it there is no much larger clone, and no base qualities were kept. V is trimmed back by 2 bases and J by 6 bases, and the junction contains 9 bases that no gene match accounts for. The CDR3 contains 15 residues, cysteine and phenylalanine counted. Only the CDR3 part of the read is kept: 45 bases, read in frame from the first base. CDR1 SGHRS and CDR2 YFSETQ were looked up in the germline V gene. The data originate from a study of T cell responses to AZD1222 COVID-19 vaccine (dated by TCRdb to about 2021). Background on the whole study: AZD1222 recipients given second doses at about 4 weeks or at about 12 weeks were pooled, since spike-specific TCR depth and breadth were not found to differ between the two schedules. TCR sequencing was performed for over 230 trial participants, of whom roughly 200 were given two doses of AZD1222 and some 26 were given two doses of MenACWY control vaccine. Trial participants were enrolled into age subgroups of 18-55, 56-69 and 70-plus years, which contained 148, 28 and 57 TCR-sequenced participants, respectively. Points the paper makes about the study in general: Most participants were white British and females outnumbered males, and the authors suggested that clonal diversity may have been underestimated. The 56-69-year group was small, and its depth increase did not reach significance, likely because of low power. After two AZD1222 doses, spike-specific TCR breadth and depth were significantly higher than at day 0 and than in MenACWY recipients. Conclusions about previously exposed vaccinees are limited because only a handful of AZD1222 recipients were SARS-CoV-2 seropositive at baseline. The vaccine-associated CD4 TCRs covered the entire spike protein, and the dominant responses fell in regions 160-218 and 743-854. Reportedly, almost half of the unique spike-specific TCRs recognized epitopes lying outside the regions that are mutated in the B.1.351 and B.1.1.7 variants. Because no day 14 peak-response samples were available, the repertoires could be characterized only after the peak T cell response.

The CDR3 regions of human TCRbeta chains were analyzed by immunosequencing. The study's processing was this. TCRs in the repertoires were compared against a reference library of SARS-CoV-2-specific TCRs that had been generated with the MIRA antigen-specificity platform. Breadth was defined as the fraction of unique TCRs that were SARS-CoV-2-associated, and depth was defined as the fraction of total T cells that were SARS-CoV-2-associated. Each spike-specific TCR was assigned to its reactive spike region and to a CD4 or CD8 class using the MIRA data. Log10-transformed breadth and depth values were compared by one-way ANOVA with Sidak's multiple comparisons tests. TCRdb took this table from immuneACCESS and kept in-frame rearrangements with V and J called. Such tables lack part of the clones; where checked against another copy, unresolved V genes explain under half of the gap, and the rest is unexplained. That table furnishes V, J and clone size, whereas the DNA furnished D and trimming. This sample gives about 140,000 clones in total; 75% to 90% of them show up just once. The ten largest clones represent about 1.5% of the sample.

Per the publication, the time point label means: baseline before first vaccination. Vaccinee samples were obtained from the UK trials COV001 and COV002, which included a single-blind randomized controlled phase 2/3 trial of AZD1222 (ChAdOx1 nCoV-19) in healthy adults. Trial participant PBMC samples were collected at day 0 and day 28 after the second dose for TCRbeta chain sequencing. The chain couples TRBV5-1 to TRBJ1-2; 8 central bases correspond to TRBD1. The source was peripheral blood, collected on day 0 of AZD1222 vaccination. The sequence was collected from an adult in good health. In nucleotides, the sequence is TGCGCCAGCAGCTTTGACGCCCAGGGGGCTGATGGCTACACCTTC. Its amino acids are CASSFDAQGADGYTF.